The TCR beta chain under discussion was sequenced for a study of T cell changes during pregnancy in multiple sclerosis. Method: immunoSEQ multiplex PCR; TCRdb's copy keeps in-frame clones and lacks some. The profile covers 75,000 to 95,000 clones, with roughly 93% appearing a single time and approximately 2.5% taken by the ten largest. The CDR3 has 16 amino acids. V shed 2 bases, J shed 2 bases, and the junction held 9 bases outside the gene matches. The rearrangement links TRBV5-7 to TRBJ1-1, with 7 bases lining up with TRBD1. TRBV5-7 is placed among ORFs of uncertain function. Sequences were derived from peripheral blood, sampled in the second trimester of pregnancy. This clonotype was sampled from a female donor with multiple sclerosis, enrolled in a pregnancy study. The CDR3 DNA reads TGTGCCAGCAGCTTAATAGGCGGACAGGACAACACTGAAGCTTTCTTT. Translated, it gives CASSLIGGQDNTEAFF.